The next 12 T cell receptor beta chains were all read from a single sample in a study of blood T cell repertoires in COVID-19. TCRdb's table, derived via immunoSEQ multiplex PCR, lists solely in-frame clones and lacks some. The sample records around 60,000 clones, 73% being singletons. The sequenced material came from peripheral blood. These receptors all come from a woman aged 50 to 60 with active or convalescent COVID-19.

The chain carries TRBV19 and TRBJ1-2; D is unresolved. The V gene's germline CDR1 is LNHDA and CDR2 SQIVND (reference sequence). The CDR3 contains 14 residues. Trimming left V 5 bases short and J 8 bases short, with 18 bases between. CDR3 loop: CASSASGLGGGYTF. The DNA of the CDR3 is TGTGCCAGTAGTGCCTCCGGCCTCGGCGGGGGCTACACCTTC.

V usage is TRBV9 and J usage is TRBJ2-1; 9 nucleotides line up with TRBD2. The germline V gene has CDR1 SGDLS and CDR2 YYNGEE. Trimming took 7 bases from V and 0 from J; bases not matched to a gene: 5. This CDR3 has 15 amino acids. CDR3 DNA sequence: TGTGCCAGCGGTCTAGCGGGAAGCTCCTACAATGAGCAGTTCTTC. Protein: CASGLAGSSYNEQFF.

The CDR3 loop is CASSPGLAGAKNIQYF. In DNA form, the CDR3 reads TGTGCCAGCAGCCCTGGACTAGCGGGGGCCAAAAACATTCAGTACTTC. This chain joins TRBV9 and TRBJ2-4; 12 bases line up with TRBD2. The CDR3 covers 16 residues. Germline V CDR1 and CDR2: SGDLS, YYNGEE. Germline trimming cut 4 bases from V and 1 base from J; bases unmatched to any gene: 3.

The CDR3 DNA reads TGTGCCAGCAGCAAAGGGCCGGGACAGGGAGTTGGCTACACCTTC. Translating gives CASSKGPGQGVGYTF. The chain has TRBV21-1 and TRBJ1-2; TRBD1 is the table's D call, not checked against the DNA. TRBV21-1 is labeled a pseudogene. This CDR3 region has 15 residues.

This clone turned up a few times. This sequence joins TRBV5-1 and TRBJ2-1, with TRBD2 matching 9 bases. Germline CDR1 is SGHRS and CDR2 is YFSETQ. The V and J ends lost 4 bases and 0 bases, in that order; junction bases with no gene match: 2. There are 15 residues in the CDR3. The CDR3 region is CASSGREGSYNEQFF. The CDR3 coding sequence is TGCGCCAGCAGCGGGCGGGAGGGCTCCTACAATGAGCAGTTCTTC.

This clone was observed once. V is TRBV5-8 and J is TRBJ2-5; 11 bases are shared with TRBD2. The CDR3 totals 16 residues. Germline trimming cut 5 bases from V and 7 bases from J; bases unmatched to any gene: 13. The germline gives CDR1 SGHTS, CDR2 YDEGEE. The CDR3 here is CASRIGVTSGMPTQYF. The CDR3 nucleotides read TGTGCCAGCAGAATTGGGGTGACTAGCGGGATGCCGACCCAGTACTTC. The full variable domain, completed using reference TRBV5-8 and TRBJ2-5, is EAGVTQSPTHLIKTRGQQATLRCSPISGHTSVYWYQQALGLGLQFLLWYDEGEERNRGNFPPRFSGRQFPNYSSELNVNALELEDSALYLCASRIGVTSGMPTQYFGPGTRLLVL.

This chain connects TRBV30 to TRBJ1-2, with 8 positions matching TRBD1. The CDR3 has 13 residues. The V and J ends lost 7 bases and 4 bases, in that order; junction bases with no gene match: 8. Germline CDR1 and CDR2: GTSNPN and SVGIG (reference sequence). CDR3 protein: CASSRGRGYGYTF. CDR3 in DNA: TGTGCCTCTTCCAGGGGGCGAGGCTATGGCTACACCTTC.

The rearrangement uses TRBV7-6 and TRBJ2-1; tentative D call: TRBD2 (5 bases). Trimming stripped 5 bases from V and 7 bases from J, with 12 bases between. Germline assignment: CDR1 SGHVS and CDR2 FNYEAQ. The CDR3 runs 13 residues. CDR3 residues: CASSTRPGNEQFF. As DNA, the CDR3 is TGTGCCAGCAGCACTAGACCGGGAAATGAGCAGTTCTTC.

J is TRBJ2-1 and V is TRBV5-4, with a tentative D call TRBD2 (5 bases). CDR1 is SGHNT, CDR2 YYREEE, per germline (reference sequence). This CDR3 is built from 16 residues. Trimming removed 4 bases at V and 4 bases at J, with 18 bases between. CDR3 nucleotides: TGTGCCAGCAGCCTCCCGACTAAGAGCGCTTACAATGAGCAGTTCTTC. Its translation is CASSLPTKSAYNEQFF.

The chain links TRBV3-1 (or the pseudogene TRBV3-2) to TRBJ2-2, with 11 bases fitting TRBD2. This CDR3 comprises 16 residues. In germline, CDR1 is LGHDT, CDR2 YNNKEL (reference sequence). The ends lost 0 bases at V and 6 bases at J; junction bases unmatched: 3. DNA of the CDR3: TGTGCCAGCAGCCAAGATTTACTAGCGGGAGCCGGGGAGCTGTTTTTT. It translates to CASSQDLLAGAGELFF.

The rearrangement uses TRBV19 and TRBJ2-5, with a tentative D call TRBD2 (5 bases). V was pared by 5 bases and J by 0 bases, with 7 bases between. Germline loops: CDR1 LNHDA, CDR2 SQIVND (reference sequence). There are 13 residues in the CDR3. The CDR3 reads CASSPGYQETQYF. CDR3 DNA: TGTGCCAGTAGTCCGGGGTACCAAGAGACCCAGTACTTC.

The J gene is TRBJ1-1, the V gene TRBV30; 7 bases align to TRBD1. The germline gives CDR1 GTSNPN, CDR2 SVGIG (reference sequence). With V trimmed by 2 bases and J by 5 bases, 5 bases remained unmatched. The CDR3 consists of 13 residues. CDR3 in amino acids: CAWSKGASTEAFF. CDR3 DNA sequence: TGTGCCTGGAGTAAGGGGGCAAGTACTGAAGCTTTCTTT. The full variable domain, completed using reference TRBV30 and TRBJ1-1, is SQTIHQWPATLVQPVGSPLSLECTVEGTSNPNLYWYRQAAGRGLQLLFYSVGIGQISSEVPQNLSASRPQDRQFILSSKKLLLSDSGFYLCAWSKGASTEAFFGQGTRLTVV.